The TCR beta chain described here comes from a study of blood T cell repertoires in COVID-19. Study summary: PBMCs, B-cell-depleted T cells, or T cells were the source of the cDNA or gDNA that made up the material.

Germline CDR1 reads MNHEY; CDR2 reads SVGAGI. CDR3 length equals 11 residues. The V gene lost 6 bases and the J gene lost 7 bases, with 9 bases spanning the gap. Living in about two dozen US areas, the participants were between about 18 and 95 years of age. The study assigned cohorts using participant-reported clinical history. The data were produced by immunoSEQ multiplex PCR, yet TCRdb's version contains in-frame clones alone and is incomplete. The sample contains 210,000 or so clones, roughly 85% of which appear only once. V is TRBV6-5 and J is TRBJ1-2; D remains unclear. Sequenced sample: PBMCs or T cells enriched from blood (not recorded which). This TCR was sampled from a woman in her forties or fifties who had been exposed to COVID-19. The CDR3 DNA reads TGTGCCAGCAGCTTAACCGGTGGCTACACCTTC. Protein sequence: CASSLTGGYTF.